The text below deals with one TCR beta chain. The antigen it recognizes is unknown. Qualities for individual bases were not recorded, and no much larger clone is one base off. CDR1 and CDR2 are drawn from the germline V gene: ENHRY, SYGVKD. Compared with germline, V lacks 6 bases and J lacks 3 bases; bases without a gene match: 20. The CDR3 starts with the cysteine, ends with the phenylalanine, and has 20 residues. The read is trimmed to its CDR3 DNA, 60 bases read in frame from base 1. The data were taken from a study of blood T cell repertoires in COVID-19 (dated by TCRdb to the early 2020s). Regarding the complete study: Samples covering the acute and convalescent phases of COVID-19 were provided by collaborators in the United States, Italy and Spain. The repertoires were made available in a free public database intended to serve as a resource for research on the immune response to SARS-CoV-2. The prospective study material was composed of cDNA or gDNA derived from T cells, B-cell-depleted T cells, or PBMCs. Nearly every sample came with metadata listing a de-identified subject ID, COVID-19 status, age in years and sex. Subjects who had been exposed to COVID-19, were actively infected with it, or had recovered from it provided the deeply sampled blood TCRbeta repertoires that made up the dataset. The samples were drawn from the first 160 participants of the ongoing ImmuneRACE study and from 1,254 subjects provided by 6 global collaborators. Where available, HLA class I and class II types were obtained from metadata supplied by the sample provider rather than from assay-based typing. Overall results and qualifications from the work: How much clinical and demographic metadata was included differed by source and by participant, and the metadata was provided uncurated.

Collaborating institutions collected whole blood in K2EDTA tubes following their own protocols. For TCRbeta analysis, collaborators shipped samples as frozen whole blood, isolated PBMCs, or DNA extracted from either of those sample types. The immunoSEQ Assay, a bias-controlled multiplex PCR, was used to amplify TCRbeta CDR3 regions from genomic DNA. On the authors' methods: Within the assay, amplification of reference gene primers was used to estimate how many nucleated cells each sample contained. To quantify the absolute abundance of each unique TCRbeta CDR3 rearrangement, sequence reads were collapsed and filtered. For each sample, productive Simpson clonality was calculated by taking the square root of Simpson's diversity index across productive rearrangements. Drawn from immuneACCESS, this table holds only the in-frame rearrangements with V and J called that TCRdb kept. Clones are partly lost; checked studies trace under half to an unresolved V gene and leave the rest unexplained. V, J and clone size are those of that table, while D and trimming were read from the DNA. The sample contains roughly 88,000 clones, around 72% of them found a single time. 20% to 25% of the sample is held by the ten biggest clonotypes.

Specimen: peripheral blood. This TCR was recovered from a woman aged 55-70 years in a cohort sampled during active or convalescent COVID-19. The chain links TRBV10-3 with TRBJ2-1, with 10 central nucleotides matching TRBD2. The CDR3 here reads CAISDVGAGGRGGVYNEQFF. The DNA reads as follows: TGTGCCATCAGCGACGTGGGAGCGGGGGGGCGTGGTGGTGTCTACAATGAGCAGTTCTTC.